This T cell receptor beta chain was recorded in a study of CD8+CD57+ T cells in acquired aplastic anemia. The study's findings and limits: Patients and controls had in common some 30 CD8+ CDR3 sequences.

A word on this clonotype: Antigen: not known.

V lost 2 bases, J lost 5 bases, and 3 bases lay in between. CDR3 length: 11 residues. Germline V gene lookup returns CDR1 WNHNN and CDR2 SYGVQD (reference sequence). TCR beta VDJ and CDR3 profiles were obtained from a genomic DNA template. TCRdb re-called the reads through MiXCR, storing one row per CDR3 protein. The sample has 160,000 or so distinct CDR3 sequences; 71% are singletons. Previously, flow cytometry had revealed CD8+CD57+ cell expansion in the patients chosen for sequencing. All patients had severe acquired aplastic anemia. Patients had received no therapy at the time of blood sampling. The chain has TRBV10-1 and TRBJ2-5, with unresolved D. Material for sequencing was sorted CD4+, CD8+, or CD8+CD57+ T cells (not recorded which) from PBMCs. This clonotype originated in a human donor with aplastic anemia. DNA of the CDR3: TGCGCCAGCAGTGAGATGGAGACCCAGTACTTC. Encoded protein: CASSEMETQYF.